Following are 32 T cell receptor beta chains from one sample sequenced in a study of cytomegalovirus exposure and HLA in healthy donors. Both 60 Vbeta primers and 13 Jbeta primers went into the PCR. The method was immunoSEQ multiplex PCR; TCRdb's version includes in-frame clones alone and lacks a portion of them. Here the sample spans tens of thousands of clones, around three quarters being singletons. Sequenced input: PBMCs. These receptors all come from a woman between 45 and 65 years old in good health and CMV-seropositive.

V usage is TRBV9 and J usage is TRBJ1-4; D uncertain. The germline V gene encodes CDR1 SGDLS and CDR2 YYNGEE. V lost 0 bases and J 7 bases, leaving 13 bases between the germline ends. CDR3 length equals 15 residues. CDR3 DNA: TGTGCCAGCAGCGTAGGGGCAGCTTTGCGTGAAAAACTGTTTTTT. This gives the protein CASSVGAALREKLFF. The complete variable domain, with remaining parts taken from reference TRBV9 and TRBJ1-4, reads DSGVTQTPKHLITATGQRVTLRCSPRSGDLSVYWYQQSLDQGLQFLIQYYNGEERAKGNILERFSAQQFPDLHSELNLSSLELGDSALYFCASSVGAALREKLFFGSGTQLSVL.

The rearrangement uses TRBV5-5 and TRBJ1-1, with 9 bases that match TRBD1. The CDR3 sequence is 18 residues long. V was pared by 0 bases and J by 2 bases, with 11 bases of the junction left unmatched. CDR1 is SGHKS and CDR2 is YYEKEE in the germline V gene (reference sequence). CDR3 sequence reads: CASSLGAGQGDLNTEAFF. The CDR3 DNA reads TGTGCCAGCAGCTTGGGAGCGGGACAGGGAGACCTCAACACTGAAGCTTTCTTT.

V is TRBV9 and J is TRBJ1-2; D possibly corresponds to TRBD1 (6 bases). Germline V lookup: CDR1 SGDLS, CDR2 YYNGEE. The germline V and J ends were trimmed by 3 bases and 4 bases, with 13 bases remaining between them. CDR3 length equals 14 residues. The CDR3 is CASSGQGFLYGYTF. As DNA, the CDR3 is TGTGCCAGCAGCGGGCAGGGGTTCCTCTATGGCTACACCTTC.

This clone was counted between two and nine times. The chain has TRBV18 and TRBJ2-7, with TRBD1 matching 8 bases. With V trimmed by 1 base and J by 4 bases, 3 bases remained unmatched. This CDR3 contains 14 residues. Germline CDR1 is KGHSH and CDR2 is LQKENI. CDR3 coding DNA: TGTGCCAGCTCACCACGGGACAGGCATTACGAGCAGTACTTC. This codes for CASSPRDRHYEQYF.

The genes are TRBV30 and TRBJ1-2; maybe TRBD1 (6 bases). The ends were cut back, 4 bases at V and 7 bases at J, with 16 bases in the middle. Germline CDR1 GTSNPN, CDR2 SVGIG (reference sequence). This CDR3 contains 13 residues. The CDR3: CAWTKRGSSGYTF. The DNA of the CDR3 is TGTGCCTGGACAAAGAGGGGGAGTAGTGGCTACACCTTC.

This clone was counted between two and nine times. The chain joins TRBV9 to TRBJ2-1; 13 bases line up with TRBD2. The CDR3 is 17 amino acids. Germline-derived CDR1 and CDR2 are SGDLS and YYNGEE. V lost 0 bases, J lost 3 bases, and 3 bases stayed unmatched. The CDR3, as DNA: TGTGCCAGCAGCGTAGAGGGACTAGCGGGAAACTACAATGAGCAGTTCTTC. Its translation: CASSVEGLAGNYNEQFF.

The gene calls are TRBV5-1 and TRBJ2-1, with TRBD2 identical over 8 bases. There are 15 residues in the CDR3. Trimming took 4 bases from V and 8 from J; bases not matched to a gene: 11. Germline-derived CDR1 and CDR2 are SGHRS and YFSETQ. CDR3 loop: CASSQLSGRVYEQFF. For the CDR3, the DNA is TGCGCCAGCAGCCAGCTAAGCGGGAGAGTGTATGAGCAGTTCTTC. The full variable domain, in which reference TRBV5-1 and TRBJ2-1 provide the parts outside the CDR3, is KAGVTQTPRYLIKTRGQQVTLSCSPISGHRSVSWYQQTPGQGLQFLFEYFSETQRNKGNFPGRFSGRQFSNSRSEMNVSTLELGDSALYLCASSQLSGRVYEQFFGPGTRLTVL.

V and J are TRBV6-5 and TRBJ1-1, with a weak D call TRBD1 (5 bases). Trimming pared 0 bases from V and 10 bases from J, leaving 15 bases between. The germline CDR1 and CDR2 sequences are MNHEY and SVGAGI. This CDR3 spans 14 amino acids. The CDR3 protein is CASSYSGPTGGAFF. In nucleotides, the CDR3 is TGTGCCAGCAGTTACTCTGGGCCAACGGGGGGAGCTTTCTTT.

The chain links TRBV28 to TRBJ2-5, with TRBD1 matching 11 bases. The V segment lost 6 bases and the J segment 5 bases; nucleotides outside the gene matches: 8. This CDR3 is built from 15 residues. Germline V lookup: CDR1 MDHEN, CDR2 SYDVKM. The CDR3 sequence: CASRSGTGGGETQYF. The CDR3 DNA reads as TGTGCCAGCAGATCCGGGACAGGGGGAGGGGAGACCCAGTACTTC.

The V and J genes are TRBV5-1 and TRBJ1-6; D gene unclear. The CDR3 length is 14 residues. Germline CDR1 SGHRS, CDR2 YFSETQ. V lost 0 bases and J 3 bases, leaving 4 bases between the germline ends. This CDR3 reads CASSLDGYNSPLHF. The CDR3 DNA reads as TGCGCCAGCAGCTTGGACGGCTATAATTCACCCCTCCACTTT.

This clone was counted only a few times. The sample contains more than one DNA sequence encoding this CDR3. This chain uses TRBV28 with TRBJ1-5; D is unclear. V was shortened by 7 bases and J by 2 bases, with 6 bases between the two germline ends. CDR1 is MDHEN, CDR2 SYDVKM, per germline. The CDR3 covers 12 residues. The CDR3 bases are TGTGCCAGCACCGGAGGCAATCAGCCCCAGCATTTT. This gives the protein CASTGGNQPQHF.

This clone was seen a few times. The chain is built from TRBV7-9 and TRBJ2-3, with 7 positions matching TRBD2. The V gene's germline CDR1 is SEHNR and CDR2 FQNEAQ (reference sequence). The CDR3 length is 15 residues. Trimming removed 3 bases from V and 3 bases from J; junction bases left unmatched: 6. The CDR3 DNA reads TGTGCCAGCAGCTTGGGAGGGTTTGCAACAGATACGCAGTATTTT. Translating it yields CASSLGGFATDTQYF.

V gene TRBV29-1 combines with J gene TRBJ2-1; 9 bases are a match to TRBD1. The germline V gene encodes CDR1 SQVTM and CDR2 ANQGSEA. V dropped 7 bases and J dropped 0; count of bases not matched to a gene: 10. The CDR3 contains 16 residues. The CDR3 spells CSAADRGLSSYNEQFF. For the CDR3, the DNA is TGCAGCGCCGCGGACAGGGGATTGAGCTCCTACAATGAGCAGTTCTTC.

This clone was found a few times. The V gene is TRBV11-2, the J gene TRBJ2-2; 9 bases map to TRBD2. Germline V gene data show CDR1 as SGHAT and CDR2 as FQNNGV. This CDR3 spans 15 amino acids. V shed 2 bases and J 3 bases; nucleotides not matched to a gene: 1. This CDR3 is CASSLRLADTGELFF. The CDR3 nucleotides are TGTGCCAGCAGCTTAAGACTAGCGGACACCGGGGAGCTGTTTTTT.

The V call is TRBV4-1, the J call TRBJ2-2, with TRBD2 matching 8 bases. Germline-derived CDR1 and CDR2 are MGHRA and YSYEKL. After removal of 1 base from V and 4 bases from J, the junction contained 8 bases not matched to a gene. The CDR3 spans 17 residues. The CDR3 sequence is CASSQVLGTRGTGELFF. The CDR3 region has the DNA TGCGCCAGCAGCCAAGTACTCGGGACTAGGGGCACCGGGGAGCTGTTTTTT.

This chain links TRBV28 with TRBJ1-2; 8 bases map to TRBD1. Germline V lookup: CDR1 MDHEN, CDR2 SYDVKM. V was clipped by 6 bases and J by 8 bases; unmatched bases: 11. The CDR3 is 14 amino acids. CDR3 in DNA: TGTGCCAGCAGACCCTTACAGGGGGGTCGGGGCTACACCTTC. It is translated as CASRPLQGGRGYTF.

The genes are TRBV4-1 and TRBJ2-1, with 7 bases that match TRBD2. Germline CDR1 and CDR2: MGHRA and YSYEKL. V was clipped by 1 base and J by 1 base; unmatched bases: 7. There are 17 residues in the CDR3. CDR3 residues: CASSQGSAGVSYNEQFF. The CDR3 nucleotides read TGCGCCAGCAGCCAAGGTAGTGCGGGAGTGTCCTACAATGAGCAGTTCTTC.

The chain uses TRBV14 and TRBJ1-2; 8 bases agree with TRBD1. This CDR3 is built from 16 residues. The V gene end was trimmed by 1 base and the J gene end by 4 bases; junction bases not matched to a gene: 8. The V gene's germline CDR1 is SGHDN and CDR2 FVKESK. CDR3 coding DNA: TGTGCCAGCAGCCAAGGGGGCAGACAGGGGATCTATGGCTACACCTTC. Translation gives CASSQGGRQGIYGYTF. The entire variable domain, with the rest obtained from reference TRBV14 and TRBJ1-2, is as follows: EAGVTQFPSHSVIEKGQTVTLRCDPISGHDNLYWYRRVMGKEIKFLLHFVKESKQDESGMPNNRFLAERTGGTYSTLKVQPAELEDSGVYFCASSQGGRQGIYGYTFGSGTRLTVV.

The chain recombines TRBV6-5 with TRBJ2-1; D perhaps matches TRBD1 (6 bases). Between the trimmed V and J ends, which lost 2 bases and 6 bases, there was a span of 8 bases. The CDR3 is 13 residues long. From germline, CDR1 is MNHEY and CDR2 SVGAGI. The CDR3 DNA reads TGTGCCAGCAGTTACGGCAGGGGCAATGAGCAGTTCTTC. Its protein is CASSYGRGNEQFF.

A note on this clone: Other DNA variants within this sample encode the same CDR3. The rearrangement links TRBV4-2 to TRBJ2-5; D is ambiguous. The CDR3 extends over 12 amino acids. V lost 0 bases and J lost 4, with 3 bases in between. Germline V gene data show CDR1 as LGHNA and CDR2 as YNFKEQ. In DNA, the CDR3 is TGTGCCAGCAGCCAAGATCTAGAGACCCAGTACTTC. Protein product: CASSQDLETQYF.

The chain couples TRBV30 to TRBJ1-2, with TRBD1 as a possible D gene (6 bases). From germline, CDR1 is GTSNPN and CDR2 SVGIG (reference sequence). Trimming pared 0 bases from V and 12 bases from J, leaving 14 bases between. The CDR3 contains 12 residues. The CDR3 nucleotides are TGTGCCTGGAGTGTATTGGACAGTGAAAACACCTTC. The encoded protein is CAWSVLDSENTF.

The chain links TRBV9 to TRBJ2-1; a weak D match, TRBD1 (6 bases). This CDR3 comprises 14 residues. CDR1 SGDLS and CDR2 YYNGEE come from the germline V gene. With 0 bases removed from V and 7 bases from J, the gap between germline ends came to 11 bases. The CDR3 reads CASSVVSRGNEQFF. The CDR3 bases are TGTGCCAGCAGCGTAGTGAGCAGGGGTAATGAGCAGTTCTTC. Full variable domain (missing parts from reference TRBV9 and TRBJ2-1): DSGVTQTPKHLITATGQRVTLRCSPRSGDLSVYWYQQSLDQGLQFLIQYYNGEERAKGNILERFSAQQFPDLHSELNLSSLELGDSALYFCASSVVSRGNEQFFGPGTRLTVL.

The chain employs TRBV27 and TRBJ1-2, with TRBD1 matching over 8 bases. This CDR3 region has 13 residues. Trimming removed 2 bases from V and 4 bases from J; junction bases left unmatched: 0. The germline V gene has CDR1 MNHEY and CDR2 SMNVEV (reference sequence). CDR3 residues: CASSLDRGYGYTF. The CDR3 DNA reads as TGTGCCAGCAGTTTAGACAGGGGCTATGGCTACACCTTC.

CDR3 loop: CATKEALNTEAFF. Written as DNA, the CDR3 is TGTGCCACCAAAGAGGCCTTGAACACTGAAGCTTTCTTT. V is TRBV19 and J is TRBJ1-1; D is unclear. The V gene lost 10 bases and the J gene lost 0 bases, with 12 bases spanning the gap. CDR3 length: 13 residues. Germline V gene sequence: CDR1 LNHDA, CDR2 SQIVND (reference sequence).

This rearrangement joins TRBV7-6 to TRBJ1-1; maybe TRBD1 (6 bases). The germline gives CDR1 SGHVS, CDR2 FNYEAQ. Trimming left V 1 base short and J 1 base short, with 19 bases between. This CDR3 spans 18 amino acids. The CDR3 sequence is CASSLVGGVGSGNTEAFF. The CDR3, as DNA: TGTGCCAGCAGCTTAGTAGGGGGTGTAGGGTCGGGGAACACTGAAGCTTTCTTT.

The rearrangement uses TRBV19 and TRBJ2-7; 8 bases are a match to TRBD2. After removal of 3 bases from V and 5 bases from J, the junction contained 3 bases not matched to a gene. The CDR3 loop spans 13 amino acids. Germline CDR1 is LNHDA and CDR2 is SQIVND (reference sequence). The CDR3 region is CASSIGGANEQYF. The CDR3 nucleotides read TGTGCCAGTAGTATCGGGGGGGCGAACGAGCAGTACTTC.

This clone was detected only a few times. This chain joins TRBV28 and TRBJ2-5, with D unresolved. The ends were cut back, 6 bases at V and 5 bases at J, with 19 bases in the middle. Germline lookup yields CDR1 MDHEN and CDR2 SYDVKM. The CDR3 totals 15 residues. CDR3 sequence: CASSPPAISMETQYF. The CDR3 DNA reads TGTGCCAGCAGCCCCCCGGCGATTAGCATGGAGACCCAGTACTTC.

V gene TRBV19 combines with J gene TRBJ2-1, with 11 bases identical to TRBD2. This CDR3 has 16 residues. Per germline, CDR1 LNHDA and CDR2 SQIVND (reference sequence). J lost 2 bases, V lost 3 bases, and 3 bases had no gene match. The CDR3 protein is CASSISGGAAYNEQFF. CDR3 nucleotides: TGTGCCAGTAGTATTAGCGGGGGGGCGGCCTACAATGAGCAGTTCTTC.

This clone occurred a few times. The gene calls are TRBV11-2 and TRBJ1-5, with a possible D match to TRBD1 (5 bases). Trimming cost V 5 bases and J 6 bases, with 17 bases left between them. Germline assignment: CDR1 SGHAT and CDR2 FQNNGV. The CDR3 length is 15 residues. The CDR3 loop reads CASSPLGVVGQPQHF. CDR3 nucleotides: TGTGCCAGCAGCCCATTAGGGGTGGTAGGTCAGCCCCAGCATTTT.

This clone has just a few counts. In DNA form, the CDR3 reads TGTGCCAGCAGCTTAGCGAGTTTGCACGAGCAGTACTTC. Amino acid sequence: CASSLASLHEQYF. This chain links TRBV7-9 with TRBJ2-7; no definite D call. Deletions cut 0 bases from V and 5 bases from J, with 8 bases between. The CDR3 runs to 13 residues. Germline V gene data show CDR1 as SEHNR and CDR2 as FQNEAQ (reference sequence).

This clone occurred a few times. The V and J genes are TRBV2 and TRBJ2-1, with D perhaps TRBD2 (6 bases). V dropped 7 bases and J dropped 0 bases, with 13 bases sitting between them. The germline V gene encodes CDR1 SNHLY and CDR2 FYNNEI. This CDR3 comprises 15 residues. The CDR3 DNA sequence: TGTGCCAGCAAAAGGGAGGCGATCTCCTACAATGAGCAGTTCTTC. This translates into CASKREAISYNEQFF.

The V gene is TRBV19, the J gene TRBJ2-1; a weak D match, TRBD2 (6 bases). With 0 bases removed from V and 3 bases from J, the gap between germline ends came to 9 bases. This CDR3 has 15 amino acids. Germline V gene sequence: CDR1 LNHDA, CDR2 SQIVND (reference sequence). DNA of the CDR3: TGTGCCAGTAGTATAGATGGAGGGCACTACAATGAGCAGTTCTTC. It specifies CASSIDGGHYNEQFF.